A selection of T cell receptor beta chains follows, all from one sample in a study of blood T cells in healthy people across ages. TCRdb analysed the 5' RACE reads with MiXCR anew, one entry per CDR3 protein. The sample records hundreds of thousands of distinct CDR3 sequences, 20% to 30% being singletons. The same sample was also used in a study of T cells of mothers and their children.

The material sequenced was blood. Receptor source: a boy aged 5-17 years in good health. CDR3s include the opening cysteine and the closing phenylalanine or tryptophan. Fields, in order: CDR3 length, J gene, D gene, clone size, V gene, CDR3 DNA, CDR3 protein. D genes are given only for firm matches. The size field is filled for only some rows; it gives once, few, many or a size class.

len: 15; j_gene: TRBJ2-5; d_gene: TRBD1; abundance: few; v_gene: TRBV9; CDR3nt: TGTGCCAGCAGCGTCCGGACAGGGCGGAACCAGAGGCAGTACTTC; CDR3aa: CASSVRTGRNQRQYF
len: 15; j_gene: TRBJ1-2; d_gene: TRBD1; abundance: few; v_gene: TRBV5-1; CDR3nt: TGCGCCAGCAGCTTGGTAACAGGGGGCAGGAATGGCTACACCTTC; CDR3aa: CASSLVTGGRNGYTF
len: 15; j_gene: TRBJ2-5; d_gene: TRBD2; abundance: NA; v_gene: TRBV7-2; CDR3nt: TGTGCCAGCAGCTTAGGCGGGGGGCCAGAAGAGACCCAGTACTTC; CDR3aa: CASSLGGGPEETQYF
len: 15; j_gene: TRBJ2-1; d_gene: TRBD2; abundance: NA; v_gene: TRBV10-3; CDR3nt: TGTGCCATCAGAGGTAGCGGGGGCTTCTGGGATGAGCAGTTCTTC; CDR3aa: CAIRGSGGFWDEQFF
len: 15; j_gene: TRBJ2-3; d_gene: NA; abundance: NA; v_gene: TRBV5-1; CDR3nt: TGCGCCAGCAGCTTTGCCCTGGCTAGCCCAGATACGCAGTATTTT; CDR3aa: CASSFALASPDTQYF
len: 14; j_gene: TRBJ1-4; d_gene: NA; abundance: NA; v_gene: TRBV28; CDR3nt: TGTGCCAGCAGTATGGACACGAGGAGGCGCGAACTGTTTTTT; CDR3aa: CASSMDTRRRELFF
len: 14; j_gene: TRBJ2-5; d_gene: TRBD2; abundance: few; v_gene: TRBV27; CDR3nt: TGTGCCAGCAGTTGGACTAGCGGGGGGAAGACCCAGTACTTC; CDR3aa: CASSWTSGGKTQYF
len: 15; j_gene: TRBJ2-1; d_gene: TRBD1; abundance: few; v_gene: TRBV4-1; CDR3nt: TGCGCCAGCAGCCAAGATGAATCAGGGGGCGATGAGCAGTTCTTC; CDR3aa: CASSQDESGGDEQFF
len: 14; j_gene: TRBJ2-7; d_gene: NA; abundance: NA; v_gene: TRBV15; CDR3nt: TGTGCCACCAGCAGAGAGCAGAGCTCCTACGAGCAGTACTTC; CDR3aa: CATSREQSSYEQYF
len: 19; j_gene: TRBJ1-4; d_gene: NA; abundance: NA; v_gene: TRBV6-5; CDR3nt: TGTGCCAGCAGTTACTCGAACACGCTAGTCCGGGGAACTAATGAAAAACTGTTTTTT; CDR3aa: CASSYSNTLVRGTNEKLFF
len: 17; j_gene: TRBJ1-6; d_gene: NA; abundance: NA; v_gene: TRBV27; CDR3nt: TGTGCCAGCAGTTTAAGCCGGGCAGACTCCTATAATTCACCCCTCCACTTT; CDR3aa: CASSLSRADSYNSPLHF
len: 15; j_gene: TRBJ2-2; d_gene: NA; abundance: NA; v_gene: TRBV10-3; CDR3nt: TGTGCCATCAGTGAGATGTCGGGGACCACCGGGGAGCTGTTTTTT; CDR3aa: CAISEMSGTTGELFF
len: 15; j_gene: TRBJ2-1; d_gene: NA; abundance: NA; v_gene: TRBV18; CDR3nt: TGTGCCAGCTCATCACGGACACGGTTCTACAATGAGCAGTTCTTC; CDR3aa: CASSSRTRFYNEQFF
len: 12; j_gene: TRBJ2-7; d_gene: NA; abundance: few; v_gene: TRBV6-5; CDR3nt: TGTGCCAGCAGTCCCGGTGACCTCGAGCAGTACTTC; CDR3aa: CASSPGDLEQYF
len: 14; j_gene: TRBJ2-4; d_gene: NA; abundance: NA; v_gene: TRBV7-3; CDR3nt: TGTGCCAGCAGCTTAACGTTAACGGAAAACATTCAGTACTTC; CDR3aa: CASSLTLTENIQYF
len: 17; j_gene: TRBJ2-1; d_gene: TRBD2; abundance: NA; v_gene: TRBV12-5; CDR3nt: TGTGCTAGTGGTTTGGCAGGCGGACTAGCGGGATCCAATGAGCAGTTCTTC; CDR3aa: CASGLAGGLAGSNEQFF
len: 14; j_gene: TRBJ2-7; d_gene: NA; abundance: NA; v_gene: TRBV3-1; CDR3nt: TGTGCCAGCAGCCCTAGGGAGGTCGCCTACGAGCAGTACTTC; CDR3aa: CASSPREVAYEQYF
len: 15; j_gene: TRBJ2-7; d_gene: TRBD1; abundance: few; v_gene: TRBV3-1; CDR3nt: TGTGCCAGCAGCCCCGGACAGGGGAGAGCCTACGAGCAGTACTTC; CDR3aa: CASSPGQGRAYEQYF
len: 13; j_gene: TRBJ2-7; d_gene: NA; abundance: few; v_gene: TRBV29-1; CDR3nt: TGCAGCGTTGAAGGATTAACCTCCTACAAGCAGTACTTC; CDR3aa: CSVEGLTSYKQYF
len: 13; j_gene: TRBJ2-7; d_gene: TRBD2; abundance: NA; v_gene: TRBV12-3/TRBV12-4; CDR3nt: TGTGCCAGCAGTTTAGCTGGACTAGCGGTTCAGGACTTC; CDR3aa: CASSLAGLAVQDF
len: 15; j_gene: TRBJ1-1; d_gene: TRBD1; abundance: few; v_gene: TRBV6-6; CDR3nt: TGTGCCAGCAGCCTACTAGGACAGGGGAATACTGAAGCTTTCTTT; CDR3aa: CASSLLGQGNTEAFF
len: 16; j_gene: TRBJ1-3; d_gene: NA; abundance: NA; v_gene: TRBV5-5; CDR3nt: TGTGCCAGCAGCTTGCATGCCGATTACTCTGGAAACACCATATATTTT; CDR3aa: CASSLHADYSGNTIYF
len: 11; j_gene: TRBJ1-4; d_gene: NA; abundance: NA; v_gene: TRBV30; CDR3nt: TGTGCCTGGAGTCAGGGTGAAAAACTGTTTTTT; CDR3aa: CAWSQGEKLFF
len: 13; j_gene: TRBJ1-4; d_gene: NA; abundance: NA; v_gene: TRBV29-1; CDR3nt: TGCAGCGTTACCGCCCGGGCGGGAGAAAAACTGTTTTTT; CDR3aa: CSVTARAGEKLFF
len: 11; j_gene: TRBJ1-2; d_gene: NA; abundance: many; v_gene: TRBV3-1; CDR3nt: TGTGCCAGCAGCCAAGGGGGTGGCTACACCTTC; CDR3aa: CASSQGGGYTF
len: 13; j_gene: TRBJ2-5; d_gene: NA; abundance: many; v_gene: TRBV2; CDR3nt: TGTGCCAGCAGTGAAATCCGGCGGGAGACCCAGTACTTC; CDR3aa: CASSEIRRETQYF
len: 16; j_gene: TRBJ2-3; d_gene: TRBD2; abundance: NA; v_gene: TRBV12-3/TRBV12-4; CDR3nt: TGTGCCAGCAGTCCCACCCGAGCGGGGGGCACAGATACGCAGTATTTT; CDR3aa: CASSPTRAGGTDTQYF
len: 11; j_gene: TRBJ2-5; d_gene: NA; abundance: NA; v_gene: TRBV29-1; CDR3nt: TGCAGCGTTGGGGCCCGAGAGACCCAGTACTTC; CDR3aa: CSVGARETQYF
len: 14; j_gene: TRBJ1-2; d_gene: TRBD1; abundance: NA; v_gene: TRBV10-3; CDR3nt: TGTGCCATCAGTGACCGGGACAGCCTACATGGCTACACCTTC; CDR3aa: CAISDRDSLHGYTF
len: 14; j_gene: TRBJ2-5; d_gene: NA; abundance: NA; v_gene: TRBV24-1; CDR3nt: TGTGCCACCGGGACGGGGCCCAACCAAGAGACCCAGTACTTC; CDR3aa: CATGTGPNQETQYF
len: 17; j_gene: TRBJ1-3; d_gene: TRBD1; abundance: NA; v_gene: TRBV5-1; CDR3nt: TGCGCCAGCAGCTTGGTGACAGGGGGCCGCTCTGGAAACACCATATATTTT; CDR3aa: CASSLVTGGRSGNTIYF
len: 15; j_gene: TRBJ2-3; d_gene: TRBD2; abundance: NA; v_gene: TRBV6-5; CDR3nt: TGTGCCAGCAGTCGGGCGGGGGGGATCACAGATACGCAGTATTTT; CDR3aa: CASSRAGGITDTQYF
len: 15; j_gene: TRBJ2-7; d_gene: NA; abundance: many; v_gene: TRBV27; CDR3nt: TGTGCCAGCAGTTTAGCAGGGGGGCCCTCCTACGAGCAGTACTTC; CDR3aa: CASSLAGGPSYEQYF
len: 12; j_gene: TRBJ1-2; d_gene: TRBD1; abundance: few; v_gene: TRBV29-1; CDR3nt: TGCAGCGCATCCGGGACAGGGGGAGGCTACACCTTC; CDR3aa: CSASGTGGGYTF
len: 15; j_gene: TRBJ2-4; d_gene: NA; abundance: once; v_gene: TRBV14; CDR3nt: TGTGCCAGCCCGGTGGGGTTACTAGCCAAAAACATTCAGTACTTC; CDR3aa: CASPVGLLAKNIQYF
len: 18; j_gene: TRBJ2-2; d_gene: NA; abundance: NA; v_gene: TRBV9; CDR3nt: TGTGCCAGCAGCGTAGGACCTTGGAAGGGGACGTCCACCGGGGAGCTGTTTTTT; CDR3aa: CASSVGPWKGTSTGELFF
len: 16; j_gene: TRBJ2-1; d_gene: NA; abundance: NA; v_gene: TRBV5-1; CDR3nt: TGCGCCAGCAGCTTGGCCGGGGGTACCACCTACAATGAGCAGTTCTTC; CDR3aa: CASSLAGGTTYNEQFF
len: 15; j_gene: TRBJ2-5; d_gene: TRBD1; abundance: NA; v_gene: TRBV6-5; CDR3nt: TGTGCCAGCAAGCCCGGGACAGCCAACCAAGAGACCCAGTACTTC; CDR3aa: CASKPGTANQETQYF
len: 15; j_gene: TRBJ2-1; d_gene: NA; abundance: few; v_gene: TRBV9; CDR3nt: TGTGCCAGCAGCGTATGGGGCAGGAACTACAATGAGCAGTTCTTC; CDR3aa: CASSVWGRNYNEQFF
len: 16; j_gene: TRBJ2-1; d_gene: TRBD2; abundance: few; v_gene: TRBV5-1; CDR3nt: TGCGCCAGCAGCTTGGCCGGCGGGGGGGCCGATAATGAGCAGTTCTTC; CDR3aa: CASSLAGGGADNEQFF
len: 16; j_gene: TRBJ2-1; d_gene: TRBD2; abundance: NA; v_gene: TRBV19; CDR3nt: TGTGCCAGTAGTATAACACTAGCGGGGGGTAGGAATGAGCAGTTCTTC; CDR3aa: CASSITLAGGRNEQFF